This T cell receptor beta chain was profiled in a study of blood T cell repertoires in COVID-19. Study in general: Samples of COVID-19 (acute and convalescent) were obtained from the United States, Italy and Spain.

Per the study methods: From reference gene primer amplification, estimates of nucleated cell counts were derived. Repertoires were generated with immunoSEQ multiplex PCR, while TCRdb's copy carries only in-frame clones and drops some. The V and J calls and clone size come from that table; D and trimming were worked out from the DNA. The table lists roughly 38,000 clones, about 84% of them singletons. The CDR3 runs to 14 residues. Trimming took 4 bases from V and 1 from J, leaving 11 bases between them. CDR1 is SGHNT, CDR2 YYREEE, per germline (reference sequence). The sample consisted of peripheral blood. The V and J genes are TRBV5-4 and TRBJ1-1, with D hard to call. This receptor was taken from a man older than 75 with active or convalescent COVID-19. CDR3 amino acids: CASSPDPGNTEAFF. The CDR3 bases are TGTGCCAGCAGCCCAGACCCGGGGAACACTGAAGCTTTCTTT.